The 29 T cell receptor beta chains below were found in one sample sequenced in a study of T cell changes during pregnancy in multiple sclerosis. TCRdb's copy holds only in-frame clones and misses some; the assay was immunoSEQ multiplex PCR. This sample has approximately 83,000 clones, with just under 95% found just once. Specimen: peripheral blood, collected in the first trimester of pregnancy. The receptors here all came from a female donor with multiple sclerosis, enrolled in a pregnancy study.

This clone was counted once. This sequence joins TRBV27 and TRBJ2-3; 8 bases line up with TRBD2. Germline CDR1 is MNHEY and CDR2 is SMNVEV (reference sequence). The CDR3 sequence is 17 residues long. Trimming at V came to 11 bases and at J to 3 bases, leaving 19 bases not matched to a gene. CDR3 amino acids: CAGTLIGERGTTDTQYF. The DNA for the CDR3 is TGTGCCGGCACCCTGATTGGGGAGCGGGGGACTACAGATACGCAGTATTTT.

The chain employs TRBV6-1 and TRBJ1-5, with 8 nucleotides matching TRBD1. The V gene end was trimmed by 2 bases and the J gene end by 0 bases; junction bases not matched to a gene: 9. From germline, CDR1 is MNHNS and CDR2 SASEGT. This CDR3 region has 18 residues. The CDR3 loop is CASSEPPVQGGSNQPQHF. The CDR3 region has the DNA TGTGCCAGCAGTGAACCCCCGGTACAGGGGGGTAGCAATCAGCCCCAGCATTTT.

J is TRBJ2-2 and V is TRBV29-1; perhaps TRBD2 as D (5 bases). Per germline, CDR1 SQVTM and CDR2 ANQGSEA. V lost 5 bases, J lost 5 bases, and 12 bases lay in between. The CDR3 is 13 amino acids. Here the CDR3 DNA reads TGCAGCGTTCTCCCGGACTCTACCGGGGAGCTGTTTTTT. Translating gives CSVLPDSTGELFF.

The chain's CDR3 is CASSNAGDTQYF. CDR3 nucleotide sequence: TGTGCCAGCAGTAACGCGGGAGATACGCAGTATTTT. V gene TRBV6-6 combines with J gene TRBJ2-3, with D possibly being TRBD2 (5 bases). Trimming left V 5 bases short and J 5 bases short, with 8 bases between. This CDR3 has 12 residues. Germline CDR1 reads MNHNY; CDR2 reads SVGAGI (reference sequence).

The chain recombines TRBV6-6 with TRBJ1-4; 9 bases match TRBD1. V was pared by 5 bases and J by 5 bases, with 6 bases of the junction left unmatched. CDR3 length: 15 residues. The germline CDR1 and CDR2 sequences are MNHNY and SVGAGI (reference sequence). CDR3: CASSPGTGLNEKLFF. The CDR3 DNA is TGTGCCAGCAGTCCAGGGACAGGGTTGAATGAAAAACTGTTTTTT.

V gene TRBV2 combines with J gene TRBJ1-1; 8 nucleotides match TRBD1. J lost 2 bases, V lost 5 bases, and 22 bases had no gene match. This CDR3 comprises 20 residues. Germline V CDR1 and CDR2: SNHLY, FYNNEI. This CDR3 is CASSNLQGDRGGKANTEAFF. CDR3 sequence (DNA): TGTGCCAGCAGTAACTTACAGGGGGATAGGGGGGGCAAGGCCAACACTGAAGCTTTCTTT.

The chain uses TRBV4-1 and TRBJ2-5, with D unclear. This CDR3 is 13 amino acids long. Trimming took 1 base from V and 4 from J, leaving 7 bases between them. Germline V gene data show CDR1 as MGHRA and CDR2 as YSYEKL. The CDR3 DNA is TGCGCCAGCAGCCAAGGCGGCGGAGAGACCCAGTACTTC. As protein: CASSQGGGETQYF.

This chain uses TRBV6-1 with TRBJ1-2; D not resolved. The V and J ends lost 3 bases and 0 bases respectively, with 11 bases between them. Germline V gene data show CDR1 as MNHNS and CDR2 as SASEGT. This CDR3 is built from 15 residues. The CDR3 protein is CASSDGHAANYGYTF. CDR3 nucleotide sequence: TGTGCCAGCAGTGATGGCCACGCAGCTAACTATGGCTACACCTTC.

The rearrangement uses TRBV7-6 and TRBJ1-1; D perhaps matches TRBD1 (5 bases). The CDR3 runs to 15 residues. Germline V gene lookup returns CDR1 SGHVS and CDR2 FNYEAQ. V was trimmed by 1 base and J by 0 bases, leaving 9 bases between them. The CDR3 nucleotides are TGTGCCAGCAGCTTAGTGGCGGACATGAACACTGAAGCTTTCTTT. Translated: CASSLVADMNTEAFF.

This chain's CDR3 is CASSLGSEPYEQYF. Here the CDR3 DNA reads TGCGCCAGCAGCTTGGGGTCGGAGCCCTACGAGCAGTACTTC. The rearrangement links TRBV5-1 to TRBJ2-7; D gene ambiguous. The CDR3 consists of 14 residues. V dropped 0 bases and J dropped 2 bases, with 9 bases sitting between them. Germline CDR1 SGHRS, CDR2 YFSETQ.

The V and J genes are TRBV20-1 and TRBJ1-2; 8 bases line up with TRBD1. The CDR3 sequence is 11 residues long. Germline V lookup: CDR1 DFQATT, CDR2 SNEGSKA (reference sequence). In DNA form, the CDR3 reads TGCAGCGAATGGACAGGGAATGGCTACACCTTC. As protein: CSEWTGNGYTF.

The chain combines TRBV5-1 with TRBJ2-3; possibly TRBD2 for D (6 bases). V was trimmed by 1 base and J by 0 bases, leaving 12 bases between them. CDR1 is SGHRS and CDR2 is YFSETQ in the germline V gene. There are 16 residues in the CDR3. In DNA, the CDR3 is TGCGCCAGCAGCTTGTTTAGCGGAACTAGCACAGATACGCAGTATTTT. Encoded protein: CASSLFSGTSTDTQYF.

Concerning this clone itself: The sample holds other DNA sequences that translate to the same CDR3. The chain couples TRBV6-5 to TRBJ1-5; no reliable D call. Trimming took off 2 bases at V and 3 bases at J, with 8 bases between the two ends. The CDR3 consists of 14 residues. Germline CDR1 is MNHEY and CDR2 is SVGAGI. The CDR3 DNA follows: TGTGCCAGCAGTTACGGGCAGAACAATCAGCCCCAGCATTTT. Translated: CASSYGQNNQPQHF.

This clone was seen only a few times. This chain links TRBV7-9 with TRBJ2-2; the D gene is possibly TRBD2 (6 bases). Trimming cost V 5 bases and J 4 bases, with 14 bases left between them. Germline lookup yields CDR1 SEHNR and CDR2 FQNEAQ (reference sequence). CDR3 length: 15 amino acids. As DNA, the CDR3 is TGTGCCAGCAGCGTGCCGGGACTGTTCACCGGGGAGCTGTTTTTT. It translates to CASSVPGLFTGELFF.

This clone was seen just once. The genes are TRBV5-1 and TRBJ1-1; perhaps TRBD1 as D (6 bases). The germline gives CDR1 SGHRS, CDR2 YFSETQ. This CDR3 has 17 residues. Trimming took 3 bases from V and 5 from J, leaving 23 bases between them. CDR3 in amino acids: CASSSNGGAEYTTEAFF. The CDR3 nucleotides read TGCGCCAGCAGCTCTAATGGGGGGGCTGAGTACACTACTGAAGCTTTCTTT. Combining the CDR3 with reference TRBV5-1 and TRBJ1-1 gives the whole variable domain KAGVTQTPRYLIKTRGQQVTLSCSPISGHRSVSWYQQTPGQGLQFLFEYFSETQRNKGNFPGRFSGRQFSNSRSEMNVSTLELGDSALYLCASSSNGGAEYTTEAFFGQGTRLTVV.

This chain links TRBV6-6 with TRBJ2-7, with 7 bases identical to TRBD2. J was trimmed by 4 bases and V by 7 bases; bases with no gene match: 10. Germline V gives CDR1 MNHNY, CDR2 SVGAGI (reference sequence). This CDR3 has 14 residues. The CDR3 here is CASTSQVGGYEQYF. CDR3 nucleotide sequence: TGTGCCAGCACCTCGCAAGTCGGGGGGTACGAGCAGTACTTC.

This rearrangement joins TRBV7-8 to TRBJ1-5; 7 nucleotides agree with TRBD1. The CDR3 has 15 residues. Losses at the gene ends were 1 base for V and 7 bases for J; bases not matched to a gene: 7. Germline CDR1 and CDR2: SGHVS and FQNEAQ. CDR3 DNA: TGTGCCAGCAGCTTAGGGGCAGGGGGTAGGCAGCCCCAGCATTTT. Translation: CASSLGAGGRQPQHF.

The sample holds a few counts of this clone. This chain links TRBV5-1 with TRBJ1-3, with D perhaps matching TRBD1 (5 bases). The ends were cut back, 3 bases at V and 0 bases at J, with 10 bases in the middle. Germline-derived CDR1 and CDR2 are SGHRS and YFSETQ. CDR3 length: 15 residues. The CDR3 DNA reads as TGCGCCAGCAGCTCGGACATCGTCTCTGGAAACACCATATATTTT. It codes for CASSSDIVSGNTIYF.

This rearrangement joins TRBV5-6 to TRBJ1-6, with D hard to call. Germline V gene lookup returns CDR1 SGHDT and CDR2 YYEEEE. V gave up 0 bases and J gave up 9 bases, with 7 bases separating them. The CDR3 has 13 residues. CDR3 sequence: CASSLGQVSPLHF. CDR3 nucleotides: TGTGCCAGCAGCTTGGGCCAGGTTTCACCCCTCCACTTT.

The chain carries TRBV29-1 and TRBJ2-5; tentatively, D is TRBD2 (6 bases). Germline V lookup: CDR1 SQVTM, CDR2 ANQGSEA. V was pared by 2 bases and J by 2 bases, with 15 bases between. The CDR3 spans 15 residues. CDR3 sequence (DNA): TGCAGCGTTGAAACCCCCACTAGCCGACAAGAGACCCAGTACTTC. It specifies CSVETPTSRQETQYF.

The chain has TRBV13 and TRBJ2-5; D perhaps matches TRBD2 (5 bases). Per the germline V gene, CDR1 is PRHDT and CDR2 is FYEKMQ (reference sequence). This CDR3 region has 14 residues. With 3 bases removed from V and 5 bases from J, the gap between germline ends came to 13 bases. CDR3 sequence: CASSLLGSGETQYF. CDR3 in DNA: TGTGCCAGCAGCTTGCTCGGGTCGGGGGAGACCCAGTACTTC.

The chain joins TRBV5-4 to TRBJ1-1; a weak D match, TRBD1 (5 bases). Germline lookup yields CDR1 SGHNT and CDR2 YYREEE (reference sequence). V lost 1 base and J lost 7, with 17 bases in between. The CDR3 covers 15 residues. The CDR3 DNA is TGTGCCAGCAGCTTGTCGACAGTTAAGGGCCATGAAGCTTTCTTT. It encodes CASSLSTVKGHEAFF.

The V gene is TRBV2, the J gene TRBJ1-5, with 8 bases aligning to TRBD1. J was trimmed by 5 bases and V by 6 bases; bases with no gene match: 6. The length of the CDR3 is 14 residues. Germline lookup yields CDR1 SNHLY and CDR2 FYNNEI. Here the CDR3 DNA reads TGTGCCAGCAGAAAGGACAGGGATTATCAGCCCCAGCATTTT. Protein: CASRKDRDYQPQHF.

This clone was counted once. The chain joins TRBV4-1 to TRBJ2-7; TRBD1 agrees at 7 bases. The germline V gene encodes CDR1 MGHRA and CDR2 YSYEKL. The CDR3 runs 15 residues. J was trimmed by 3 bases and V by 0 bases; bases with no gene match: 5. CDR3 protein: CASSQDFAGGYEQYF. The CDR3 DNA is TGCGCCAGCAGCCAAGATTTCGCAGGGGGCTACGAGCAGTACTTC.

The chain employs TRBV7-9 and TRBJ2-7; D perhaps matches TRBD2 (5 bases). V was pared by 4 bases and J by 3 bases, with 7 bases between. The germline CDR1 and CDR2 sequences are SEHNR and FQNEAQ (reference sequence). This CDR3 contains 12 residues. CDR3 DNA: TGTGCCAGCAGCTCCGGGATCTACGAGCAGTACTTC. Protein product: CASSSGIYEQYF. Together with reference TRBV7-9 and TRBJ2-7, the CDR3 gives the full variable domain: DTGVSQNPRHKITKRGQNVTFRCDPISEHNRLYWYRQTLGQGPEFLTYFQNEAQLEKSRLLSDRFSAERPKGSFSTLEIQRTEQGDSAMYLCASSSGIYEQYFGPGTRLTVT.

This clone was seen once. The chain combines TRBV13 with TRBJ2-2; D unclear. V dropped 0 bases and J dropped 0 bases, with 5 bases sitting between them. There are 15 residues in the CDR3. Germline CDR1 and CDR2: PRHDT and FYEKMQ (reference sequence). The CDR3 DNA is TGTGCCAGCAGCTTAGGCAGGACGAACACCGGGGAGCTGTTTTTT. It yields the protein CASSLGRTNTGELFF.

V gene TRBV2 combines with J gene TRBJ2-3; 9 bases are shared with TRBD2. The CDR3 is made up of 15 amino acids. Germline V gene lookup returns CDR1 SNHLY and CDR2 FYNNEI. The ends lost 5 bases at V and 3 bases at J; junction bases unmatched: 6. Here the CDR3 reads CASSYERGVTDTQYF. Written as DNA, the CDR3 is TGTGCCAGCAGTTATGAGCGGGGGGTGACAGATACGCAGTATTTT. Full variable domain (outside the CDR3, taken from reference TRBV2 and TRBJ2-3): EPEVTQTPSHQVTQMGQEVILRCVPISNHLYFYWYRQILGQKVEFLVSFYNNEISEKSEIFDDQFSVERPDGSNFTLKIRSTKLEDSAMYFCASSYERGVTDTQYFGPGTRLTVL.

The chain combines TRBV9 with TRBJ2-3, with D maybe TRBD2 (5 bases). The germline V and J ends were trimmed by 0 bases and 4 bases, with 6 bases remaining between them. Per germline, CDR1 SGDLS and CDR2 YYNGEE. The CDR3 extends over 13 amino acids. The CDR3 protein is CASSVAGADTQYF. The CDR3 nucleotides read TGTGCCAGCAGCGTAGCCGGGGCAGATACGCAGTATTTT.

The genes are TRBV7-9 and TRBJ2-5; a possible D gene is TRBD2 (7 bases). The CDR3 length is 16 residues. With 0 bases removed from V and 4 bases from J, the gap between germline ends came to 15 bases. Germline CDR1 reads SEHNR; CDR2 reads FQNEAQ (reference sequence). The CDR3 bases are TGTGCCAGCAGCTTAGCCGGGGGGCAGTTAGTAGAGACCCAGTACTTC. Residues: CASSLAGGQLVETQYF.